The 20 T cell receptor beta chains below were found in one sample sequenced in a study of shared T cell receptors in the human thymus. TCRdb keeps only in-frame clones here, not all; method: immunoSEQ multiplex PCR. The profile shows hundreds of thousands of clones, 95% of them singletons. Sequencing was performed on thymocytes. These receptors originate from a human donor.

This clone appeared a single time. The chain employs TRBV7-2 and TRBJ2-1, with D unresolved. Trimming cost V 0 bases and J 0 bases, with 12 bases left between them. CDR1 is SGHTA and CDR2 is FQGNSA in the germline V gene. CDR3 length equals 17 residues. CDR3 residues: CASSLASQTSSYNEQFF. CDR3 sequence (DNA): TGTGCCAGCAGCTTAGCGTCGCAGACGAGCTCCTACAATGAGCAGTTCTTC. Full variable domain (rest looked up from reference TRBV7-2 and TRBJ2-1): GAGVSQSPSNKVTEKGKDVELRCDPISGHTALYWYRQSLGQGLEFLIYFQGNSAPDKSGLPSDRFSAERTGGSVSTLTIQRTQQEDSAVYLCASSLASQTSSYNEQFFGPGTRLTVL.

The chain has TRBV12-5 and TRBJ1-2, with TRBD1 matching over 8 bases. This CDR3 spans 14 amino acids. The V gene's germline CDR1 is LGHNT and CDR2 FRNRAP. The trim removed 7 bases at V and 7 bases at J, leaving 11 bases unmatched. CDR3 amino acids: CASDRTGSPRGYTF. The CDR3 DNA reads as TGTGCTAGTGACCGGACAGGGTCCCCTCGTGGCTACACCTTC.

The V gene is TRBV7-6, the J gene TRBJ2-2; D not resolved. V lost 1 base and J 6 bases, leaving 12 bases between the germline ends. This CDR3 is 15 amino acids long. Germline V gives CDR1 SGHVS, CDR2 FNYEAQ. CDR3 in amino acids: CASSLGNLTSGELFF. CDR3 nucleotide sequence: TGTGCCAGCAGCTTAGGCAATTTAACGTCCGGGGAGCTGTTTTTT.

V and J are TRBV18 and TRBJ2-2; D call uncertain. In germline, CDR1 is KGHSH, CDR2 LQKENI. Deletions cut 4 bases from V and 5 bases from J, with 5 bases between. This CDR3 has 12 amino acids. The DNA of the CDR3 is TGTGCCAGCTCACGAGTTACCGGGGAGCTGTTTTTT. Residues: CASSRVTGELFF.

The V call is TRBV5-4, the J call TRBJ1-4; a weak D match, TRBD1 (6 bases). This CDR3 has 17 amino acids. In germline, CDR1 is SGHNT, CDR2 YYREEE (reference sequence). The ends were cut back, 2 bases at V and 8 bases at J, with 22 bases in the middle. CDR3 sequence reads: CASSFGATEGVWEKLFF. The CDR3 coding sequence is TGTGCCAGCAGCTTTGGCGCCACAGAGGGGGTGTGGGAAAAACTGTTTTTT.

V usage is TRBV6-5 and J usage is TRBJ2-7, with TRBD1 matching 8 bases. The CDR3 spans 13 residues. The V and J ends lost 6 bases and 7 bases, in that order; junction bases with no gene match: 8. Germline CDR1 MNHEY, CDR2 SVGAGI. The CDR3 loop is CASRTGGMEEQYF. The CDR3 DNA reads as TGTGCCAGCAGAACAGGGGGGATGGAAGAGCAGTACTTC.

The chain combines TRBV4-1 with TRBJ1-2; 8 bases align to TRBD1. J was trimmed by 4 bases and V by 1 base; bases with no gene match: 11. The germline gives CDR1 MGHRA, CDR2 YSYEKL. This CDR3 has 17 amino acids. In DNA form, the CDR3 reads TGCGCCAGCAGCCAAGGAGTAAACAGGGGGTACAGCTATGGCTACACCTTC. This encodes CASSQGVNRGYSYGYTF.

V is TRBV7-9 and J is TRBJ1-2; the match to TRBD1 covers 10 bases. Germline V CDR1 and CDR2: SEHNR, FQNEAQ (reference sequence). This CDR3 is 17 amino acids long. The V segment lost 2 bases and the J segment 3 bases; nucleotides outside the gene matches: 9. The CDR3 protein is CASSLSRTGGIYYGYTF. The CDR3 DNA reads TGTGCCAGCAGCTTAAGTAGGACAGGGGGAATTTACTATGGCTACACCTTC.

The chain combines TRBV6-6 with TRBJ2-5; D gene ambiguous. Germline V gives CDR1 MNHNY, CDR2 SVGAGI (reference sequence). CDR3 length equals 14 residues. V lost 3 bases, J lost 2 bases, and 10 bases lay in between. The CDR3 loop is CASSYCPSQETQYF. CDR3 bases: TGTGCCAGCAGTTATTGTCCATCGCAAGAGACCCAGTACTTC.

V usage is TRBV5-5 and J usage is TRBJ1-5, with D possibly TRBD1 on 5 matching bases. The ends were cut back, 4 bases at V and 7 bases at J, with 18 bases in the middle. The CDR3 covers 15 residues. Germline CDR1 SGHKS, CDR2 YYEKEE (reference sequence). CDR3 sequence reads: CASSDWGTRLQPQHF. The CDR3 region has the DNA TGTGCCAGCAGCGATTGGGGGACGAGGCTACAGCCCCAGCATTTT.

The chain is built from TRBV11-3 and TRBJ2-1; D may be TRBD1 or TRBD2 (7 bases each). There are 19 residues in the CDR3. The germline gives CDR1 SGHNT, CDR2 YENEEA. V was cut by 0 bases and J by 2 bases, with 20 bases left in between. DNA of the CDR3: TGTGCCAGCAGCTTAGAAAAAAGGGGGCGCGGGAGCACCTACAATGAGCAGTTCTTC. Amino acids: CASSLEKRGRGSTYNEQFF.

Concerning this clone: Distinct nucleotide sequences in the sample also encode this CDR3. V is TRBV4-2 and J is TRBJ2-7, with D perhaps TRBD1 (6 bases). The CDR3 totals 14 residues. Germline CDR1 is LGHNA and CDR2 is YNFKEQ. V gave up 3 bases and J gave up 4 bases, with 13 bases separating them. CDR3 protein: CASSQDGRGYEQYF. The CDR3 region has the DNA TGTGCCAGCAGCCAGGATGGCAGGGGTTACGAGCAGTACTTC.

The table lists this clone with a count of one. The genes are TRBV19 and TRBJ1-3; D call uncertain. Trimming removed 4 bases from V and 4 bases from J, with 14 bases in between. This CDR3 is built from 15 residues. Per the germline V gene, CDR1 is LNHDA and CDR2 is SQIVND (reference sequence). CDR3 coding DNA: TGTGCCAGTAGTACCGCTCCTGGATCAGGAAACACCATATATTTT. Amino acids: CASSTAPGSGNTIYF.

This clone was found once. The chain links TRBV28 to TRBJ2-6; D not certain. The germline V gene encodes CDR1 MDHEN and CDR2 SYDVKM. V was trimmed by 2 bases and J by 0 bases, leaving 11 bases between them. The CDR3 contains 17 residues. CDR3 sequence reads: CASSLKGRHSGANVLTF. The CDR3 DNA follows: TGTGCCAGCAGTTTAAAGGGTAGGCACTCTGGGGCCAACGTCCTGACTTTC.

This chain links TRBV5-5 with TRBJ2-7, with 8 bases identical to TRBD1. The CDR3 is 13 residues long. Per the germline V gene, CDR1 is SGHKS and CDR2 is YYEKEE (reference sequence). After removal of 0 bases from V and 5 bases from J, the junction contained 1 base not matched to a gene. The CDR3 here is CASSLEQGDEQYF. CDR3 DNA: TGTGCCAGCAGCTTGGAACAGGGGGACGAGCAGTACTTC.

V is TRBV27 and J is TRBJ2-1, with 9 bases fitting TRBD2. The ends lost 2 bases at V and 5 bases at J; junction bases unmatched: 10. Germline V CDR1 and CDR2: MNHEY, SMNVEV (reference sequence). This CDR3 comprises 17 residues. The CDR3 nucleotides are TGTGCCAGCAGTTTAACAGCCGGGACTAGCCCCAACAATGAGCAGTTCTTC. Its protein product is CASSLTAGTSPNNEQFF.

V and J are TRBV11-2 and TRBJ1-1; no clear D gene. Trimming took off 2 bases at V and 4 bases at J, with 8 bases between the two ends. The germline V gene encodes CDR1 SGHAT and CDR2 FQNNGV. This CDR3 has 13 amino acids. The CDR3 sequence is CASSLFGPTEAFF. The CDR3 DNA sequence: TGTGCCAGCAGCTTATTCGGTCCCACTGAAGCTTTCTTT.

The chain combines TRBV27 with TRBJ1-1; D gene ambiguous. The V gene lost 2 bases and the J gene lost 5 bases, with 12 bases spanning the gap. Looked up from germline, CDR1 is MNHEY and CDR2 is SMNVEV (reference sequence). This CDR3 is built from 14 residues. CDR3 sequence reads: CASSLPGRWTEAFF. The CDR3, as DNA: TGTGCCAGCAGTTTACCCGGACGTTGGACTGAAGCTTTCTTT.

This chain joins TRBV7-9 and TRBJ2-7; 14 positions agree with TRBD2. This CDR3 has 18 amino acids. V was pared by 5 bases and J by 1 base, with 10 bases of the junction left unmatched. CDR1 SEHNR and CDR2 FQNEAQ come from the germline V gene (reference sequence). The CDR3 sequence: CASSKPGLAGVRSYEQYF. Here the CDR3 DNA reads TGTGCCAGCAGCAAACCGGGACTAGCGGGAGTTCGGTCCTACGAGCAGTACTTC.

This chain joins TRBV7-8 and TRBJ2-1, with TRBD1 matching over 10 bases. The J segment lost 3 bases and the V segment lost 3 bases, leaving 5 bases of the junction unmatched. This CDR3 has 16 amino acids. In germline, CDR1 is SGHVS, CDR2 FQNEAQ. CDR3 sequence (DNA): TGTGCCAGCAGCTTCCTCGGGACAGGGGACTACAATGAGCAGTTCTTC. The encoded protein is CASSFLGTGDYNEQFF.